This T cell receptor (beta chain) was recorded in a study of beta chain features in type 1 diabetes. Regarding the study as a whole: In every one of the four CD4+ subsets, TCRB CDR3s were moderately but significantly shorter in Type 1 diabetes patients. Insertion counts at VDJ junctions were lower in type 1 diabetes patients, who also showed more deletions there.

The study reverse transcribed the entire isolated RNA, so it sequenced expressed TCRB transcripts. Average reads for naive, central memory and regulatory T cell samples were about 3.57 million. The data were produced by immunoSEQ multiplex PCR, yet TCRdb's version contains in-frame clones alone and is incomplete. Of about 290,000 clones in the sample, 8% were seen once. This clone has just a few counts. Its specificity is unknown. This clonotype originated in a woman aged 18-35 years in good health. The material sequenced was central memory CD4+ T cells from blood.

CDR3: CSVGDTLAKNIQYF. CDR3 DNA sequence: TGCAGCGTTGGGGACACATTAGCCAAAAACATTCAGTACTTC. This chain links TRBV29-1 with TRBJ2-4; weak D call: TRBD1 (6 bases). The CDR3 covers 14 residues. Trimming took 4 bases from V and 0 from J, leaving 10 bases between them. Germline CDR1 SQVTM, CDR2 ANQGSEA. Full variable domain (missing parts from reference TRBV29-1 and TRBJ2-4): SAVISQKPSRDICQRGTSLTIQCQVDSQVTMMFWYRQQPGQSLTLIATANQGSEATYESGFVIDKFPISRPNLTFSTLTVSNMSPEDSSIYLCSVGDTLAKNIQYFGAGTRLSVL.